One T cell receptor beta chain is described in this entry. Its antigen is undetermined. Germline V lookup: CDR1 MGHRA, CDR2 YSYEKL. This CDR3 region has 16 residues. V was pared by 0 bases and J by 6 bases, with 4 bases of the junction left unmatched. The PCR had 60 Vbeta and 13 Jbeta primers. Measured with immunoSEQ multiplex PCR; TCRdb has only the in-frame clones, and not every one. The table records 200,000 to 250,000 clones, about 85% of them present only once. This sample stems from a study of cytomegalovirus exposure and HLA in healthy donors. General study results and limits: Listed as cytomegalovirus-associated were 164 TCR beta chains.

This chain connects TRBV4-1 to TRBJ2-2, with 10 bases that match TRBD2. Sequencing was done on a sample of PBMCs. The receptor was isolated from a human donor in good health. The CDR3 coding sequence is TGCGCCAGCAGCCAAGATAGCGGGAGGCCGGCCGGGGAGCTGTTTTTT. Its translation: CASSQDSGRPAGELFF.